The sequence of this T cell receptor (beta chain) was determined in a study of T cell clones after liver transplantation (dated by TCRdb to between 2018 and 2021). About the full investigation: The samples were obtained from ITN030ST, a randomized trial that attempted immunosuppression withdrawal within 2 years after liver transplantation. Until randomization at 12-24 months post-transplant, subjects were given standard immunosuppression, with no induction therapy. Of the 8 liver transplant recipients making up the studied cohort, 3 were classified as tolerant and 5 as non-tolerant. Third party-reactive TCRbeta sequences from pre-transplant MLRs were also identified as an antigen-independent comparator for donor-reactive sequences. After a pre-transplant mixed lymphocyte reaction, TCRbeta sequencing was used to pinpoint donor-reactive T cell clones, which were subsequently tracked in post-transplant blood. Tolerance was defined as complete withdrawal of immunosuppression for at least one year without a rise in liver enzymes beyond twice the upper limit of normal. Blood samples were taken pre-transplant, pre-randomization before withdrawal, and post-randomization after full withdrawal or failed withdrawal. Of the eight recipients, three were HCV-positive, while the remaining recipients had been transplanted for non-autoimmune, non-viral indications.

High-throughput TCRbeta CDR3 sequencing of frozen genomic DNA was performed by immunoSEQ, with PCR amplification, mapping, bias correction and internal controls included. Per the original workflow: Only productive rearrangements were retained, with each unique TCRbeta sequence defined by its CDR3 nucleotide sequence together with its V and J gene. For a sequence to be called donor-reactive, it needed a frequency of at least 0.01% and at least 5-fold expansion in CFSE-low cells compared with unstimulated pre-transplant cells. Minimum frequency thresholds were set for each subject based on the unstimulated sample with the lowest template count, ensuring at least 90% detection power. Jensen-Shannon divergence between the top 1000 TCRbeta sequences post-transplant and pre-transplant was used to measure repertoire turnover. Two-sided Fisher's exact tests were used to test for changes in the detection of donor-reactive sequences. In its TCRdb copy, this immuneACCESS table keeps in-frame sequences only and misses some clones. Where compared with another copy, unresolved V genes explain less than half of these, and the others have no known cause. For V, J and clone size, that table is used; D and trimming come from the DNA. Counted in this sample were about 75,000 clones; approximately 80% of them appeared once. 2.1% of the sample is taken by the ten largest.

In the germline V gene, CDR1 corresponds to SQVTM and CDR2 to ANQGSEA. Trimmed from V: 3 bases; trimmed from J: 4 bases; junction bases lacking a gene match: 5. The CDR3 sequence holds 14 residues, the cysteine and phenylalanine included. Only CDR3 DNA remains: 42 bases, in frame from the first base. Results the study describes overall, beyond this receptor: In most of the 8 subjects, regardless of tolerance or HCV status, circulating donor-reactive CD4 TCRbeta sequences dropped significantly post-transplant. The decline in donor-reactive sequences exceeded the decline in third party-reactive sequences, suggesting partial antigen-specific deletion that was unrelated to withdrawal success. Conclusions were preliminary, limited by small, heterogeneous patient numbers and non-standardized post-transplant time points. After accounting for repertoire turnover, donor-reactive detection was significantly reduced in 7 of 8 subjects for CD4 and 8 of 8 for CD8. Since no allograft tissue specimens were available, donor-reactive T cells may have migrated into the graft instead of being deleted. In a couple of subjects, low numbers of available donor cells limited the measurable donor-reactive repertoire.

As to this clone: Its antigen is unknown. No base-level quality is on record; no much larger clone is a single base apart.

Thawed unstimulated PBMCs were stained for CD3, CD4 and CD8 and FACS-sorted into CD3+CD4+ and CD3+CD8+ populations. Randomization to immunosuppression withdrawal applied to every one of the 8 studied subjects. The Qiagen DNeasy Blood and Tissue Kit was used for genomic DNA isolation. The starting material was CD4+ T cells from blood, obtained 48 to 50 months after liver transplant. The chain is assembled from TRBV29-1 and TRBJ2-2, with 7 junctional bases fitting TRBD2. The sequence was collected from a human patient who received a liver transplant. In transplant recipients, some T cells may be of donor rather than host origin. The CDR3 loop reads CSVDVGGGTGELFF. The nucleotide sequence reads TGCAGCGTTGACGTGGGGGGGGGCACCGGGGAGCTGTTTTTT.